The next 18 T cell receptor beta chains were all read from a single sample in a study of T cell repertoires in cytomegalovirus infection. What these receptors recognize is not known. TCRdb re-derived calls from the reads in MiXCR, one entry per CDR3 protein. This table holds about 110,000 distinct CDR3 sequences, around 10% found once. The specimen was PBMCs, sequenced either directly or after in vitro stimulation (not recorded which). The source is a human donor in good health (CMV status not recorded). Some clones in this sample may be carry-over from other donors' samples.

The chain is built from TRBV6-2 or TRBV6-3 and TRBJ1-2, with a weak D call TRBD1 (5 bases). The CDR3 extends over 14 amino acids. Germline V gene sequence: CDR1 MNHEY, CDR2 SVGEGT. V dropped 4 bases and J dropped 3 bases, with 12 bases sitting between them. The CDR3 reads CASSSLGAHYGYTF. CDR3 nucleotides: TGTGCCAGCAGTTCCCTCGGGGCACACTATGGCTACACCTTC.

This clonotype was seen repeatedly, ten times or more. The chain employs TRBV19 and TRBJ2-1; 8 bases are a match to TRBD2. Trimming took 2 bases from V and 3 from J; bases not matched to a gene: 3. The CDR3 is made up of 15 amino acids. The germline CDR1 and CDR2 sequences are LNHDA and SQIVND (reference sequence). CDR3 protein: CASSISGSGYNEQFF. In DNA, the CDR3 is TGTGCCAGTAGTATAAGCGGGAGTGGCTACAATGAGCAGTTCTTC.

This clonotype was seen a few times. The rearrangement joins TRBV29-1 to TRBJ2-3, with D maybe TRBD2 (5 bases). The CDR3 runs 12 residues. Germline CDR1 SQVTM, CDR2 ANQGSEA. Trimming cost V 4 bases and J 5 bases, with 10 bases left between them. CDR3 amino acids: CSVALAIDTQYF. For the CDR3, the DNA is TGCAGCGTTGCGTTAGCGATAGATACGCAGTATTTT.

This clonotype was observed at least ten times. The V and J genes are TRBV27 and TRBJ1-5, with a weak D call TRBD1 (6 bases). Germline loops: CDR1 MNHEY, CDR2 SMNVEV (reference sequence). The length of the CDR3 is 14 residues. The V end was cut by 7 bases, the J end by 6 bases, with 16 bases between. Here the CDR3 reads CASIFYRAAQPQHF. The CDR3 DNA reads as TGTGCCAGCATTTTTTACAGGGCGGCTCAGCCCCAGCATTTT.

This clonotype was seen repeatedly, ten times or more. CDR3 in amino acids: CASINIGPKGTEAFF. CDR3 bases: TGTGCCAGTATTAATATCGGCCCCAAGGGGACTGAAGCTTTCTTT. This chain links TRBV19 with TRBJ1-1, with D perhaps matching TRBD1 (5 bases). Trimming left V 7 bases short and J 5 bases short, with 20 bases between. Germline CDR1 LNHDA, CDR2 SQIVND (reference sequence). CDR3 length: 15 amino acids. Variable domain in full (rest from reference TRBV19 and TRBJ1-1): DGGITQSPKYLFRKEGQNVTLSCEQNLNHDAMYWYRQDPGQGLRLIYYSQIVNDFQKGDIAEGYSVSREKKESFPLTVTSAQKNPTAFYLCASINIGPKGTEAFFGQGTRLTVV.

As to this clonotype: This sequence may be a read error, since a much larger clone differs from it by one base. The chain links TRBV12-5 to TRBJ2-1, with a tentative D call TRBD1 (6 bases). The CDR3 is made up of 15 amino acids. From germline, CDR1 is LGHNT and CDR2 FRNRAP. CDR3 nucleotides: TGTGCTGGTGGTAACCGGGACACAAGCTACAATGAGCAGTTCTTC. Its protein product is CAGGNRDTSYNEQFF.

This clonotype was seen many times. The chain employs TRBV12-3 or TRBV12-4 and TRBJ2-7; D possibly corresponds to TRBD2 (5 bases). The CDR3 spans 13 residues. The V end lost 4 bases, the J end lost 5 bases, and 12 bases lay between the germline ends. The chain's CDR3 is CASSCERHHEQYV. CDR3 DNA sequence: TGTGCCAGCAGTTGTGAGCGGCACCACGAGCAGTACGTC.

This clonotype showed up just a few times. The chain is built from TRBV6-2 or TRBV6-3 and TRBJ2-1; D gene uncertain. This CDR3 contains 11 residues. V lost 8 bases and J lost 4, with 6 bases in between. CDR1 is MNHEY, CDR2 SVGEGT, per germline. The CDR3 here is CASLKYNEQFF. The CDR3 nucleotides read TGTGCCAGCCTTAAGTACAATGAGCAGTTCTTC.

CDR3 nucleotide sequence: TGTGCCAGCAGTTCCCGGGGCGGGAGCTCAGATACGCAGTATTTT. Translation: CASSSRGGSSDTQYF. The chain carries TRBV6-8 and TRBJ2-3; 7 positions match TRBD2. This CDR3 region has 15 residues. Germline V gives CDR1 MNHGY, CDR2 SAAAGT. Trimming removed 4 bases from V and 4 bases from J; junction bases left unmatched: 8.

This clonotype has at least ten counts. This chain uses TRBV12-3 or TRBV12-4 with TRBJ2-1; D is unresolved. There are 15 residues in the CDR3. V lost 6 bases, J lost 0 bases, and 12 bases lay in between. CDR3 coding DNA: TGTGCCAGCAGGCTTTCGGAGAGCTCCTACAATGAGCAGTTCTTC. Translation: CASRLSESSYNEQFF.

In this sample, this clonotype turned up many times. The chain links TRBV7-6 to TRBJ1-1, with D maybe TRBD1 (5 bases). Trimming pared 4 bases from V and 2 bases from J, leaving 8 bases between. Germline V gene lookup returns CDR1 SGHVS and CDR2 FNYEAQ. This CDR3 comprises 13 residues. CDR3 loop: CASSSDRNTEAFF. The CDR3 nucleotides read TGTGCCAGCAGCTCAGACAGAAACACTGAAGCTTTCTTT.

This clonotype showed up just a few times. The chain uses TRBV2 and TRBJ2-3; perhaps D is TRBD1 or TRBD2 (5 bases each). The V end was cut by 8 bases, the J end by 2 bases, with 17 bases between. The CDR3 extends over 15 amino acids. In germline, CDR1 is SNHLY, CDR2 FYNNEI. This chain's CDR3 is CASRTGPSDTDTQYF. CDR3 in DNA: TGTGCCAGCCGAACGGGGCCATCGGACACAGATACGCAGTATTTT.

The chain recombines TRBV6-5 with TRBJ1-1; D uncertain. The CDR3 totals 13 residues. CDR1 is MNHEY and CDR2 is SVGAGI in the germline V gene. Trimming pared 6 bases from V and 4 bases from J, leaving 12 bases between. The DNA of the CDR3 is TGTGCCAGCAGCCCATTTACGGGCACTGAAGCTTTCTTT. Amino acid sequence: CASSPFTGTEAFF.

This clonotype was observed at least ten times. V and J are TRBV5-6 and TRBJ2-7; TRBD1 agrees at 10 bases. CDR3 length: 16 residues. Losses at the gene ends were 3 bases for V and 0 bases for J; bases not matched to a gene: 6. Per the germline V gene, CDR1 is SGHDT and CDR2 is YYEEEE. CDR3 sequence (DNA): TGTGCCAGCAGCTACCTCCGGACAGGGGGCTCCTACGAGCAGTACTTC. It specifies CASSYLRTGGSYEQYF.

This rearrangement joins TRBV5-1 to TRBJ2-7; 11 positions agree with TRBD2. CDR1 is SGHRS and CDR2 is YFSETQ in the germline V gene. The CDR3 covers 17 residues. V lost 0 bases and J lost 2; bases outside the gene matches: 7. DNA for the CDR3: TGCGCCAGCAGCTTGGCGGCTAGCGGGAGGAAGACCTACGAGCAGTACTTC. Residues: CASSLAASGRKTYEQYF.

The table lists this clonotype with many counts. V and J are TRBV7-2 and TRBJ1-2; the D is unclear. In germline, CDR1 is SGHTA, CDR2 FQGNSA. V was clipped by 2 bases and J by 8 bases, with 12 bases between them. The CDR3 runs to 13 residues. The CDR3 sequence: CASSLLPRTGYTF. In DNA form, the CDR3 reads TGTGCCAGCAGCTTACTCCCGCGAACCGGCTACACCTTC.

This clonotype was detected only a few times. This chain uses TRBV2 with TRBJ1-2; maybe TRBD1 (5 bases). Germline CDR1 SNHLY, CDR2 FYNNEI. The CDR3 contains 14 residues. V lost 2 bases and J 3 bases, leaving 10 bases between the germline ends. The DNA for the CDR3 is TGTGCCAGCAGTGAAAGGGGCTTCCACTATGGCTACACCTTC. Residues: CASSERGFHYGYTF.

The sample holds many counts of this clonotype. V and J are TRBV2 and TRBJ2-7; D uncertain. The V end lost 3 bases, the J end lost 2 bases, and 8 bases lay between the germline ends. Germline-derived CDR1 and CDR2 are SNHLY and FYNNEI. This CDR3 contains 13 residues. CDR3 DNA sequence: TGTGCCAGCAGTGACAGGAAAACCTACGAGCAGTACTTC. This codes for CASSDRKTYEQYF.